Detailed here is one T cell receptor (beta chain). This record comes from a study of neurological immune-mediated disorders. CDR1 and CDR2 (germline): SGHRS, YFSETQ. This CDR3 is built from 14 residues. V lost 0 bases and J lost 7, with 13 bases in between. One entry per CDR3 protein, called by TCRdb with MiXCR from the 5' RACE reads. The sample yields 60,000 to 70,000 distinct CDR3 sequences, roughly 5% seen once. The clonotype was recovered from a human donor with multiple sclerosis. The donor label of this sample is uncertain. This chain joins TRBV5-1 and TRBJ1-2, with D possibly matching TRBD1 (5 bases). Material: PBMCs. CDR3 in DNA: TGCGCCAGCAGCTTGGCCGGGGGTGAGGTTGGCTACACCTTC. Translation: CASSLAGGEVGYTF.